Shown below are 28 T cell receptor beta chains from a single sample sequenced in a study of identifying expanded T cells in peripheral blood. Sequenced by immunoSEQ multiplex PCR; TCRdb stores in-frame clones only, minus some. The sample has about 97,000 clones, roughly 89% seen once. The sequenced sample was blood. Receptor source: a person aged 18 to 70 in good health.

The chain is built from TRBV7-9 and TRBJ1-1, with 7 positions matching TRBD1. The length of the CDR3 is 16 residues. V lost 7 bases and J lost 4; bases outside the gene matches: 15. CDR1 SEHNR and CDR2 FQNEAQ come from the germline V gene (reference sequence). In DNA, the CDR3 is TGTGCCAGCACCAAGGGGGCGGCGGGGGTCGGCACTGAAGCTTTCTTT. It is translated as CASTKGAAGVGTEAFF.

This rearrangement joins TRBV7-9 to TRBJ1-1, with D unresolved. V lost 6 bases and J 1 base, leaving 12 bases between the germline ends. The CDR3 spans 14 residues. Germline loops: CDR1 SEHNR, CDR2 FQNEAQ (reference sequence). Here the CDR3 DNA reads TGTGCCAGCAGTTTTAACTGGGAGAACACTGAAGCTTTCTTT. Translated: CASSFNWENTEAFF.

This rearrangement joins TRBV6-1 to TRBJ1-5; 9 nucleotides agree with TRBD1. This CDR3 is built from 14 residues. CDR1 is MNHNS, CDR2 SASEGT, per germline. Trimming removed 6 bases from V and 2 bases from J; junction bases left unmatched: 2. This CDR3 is CASRNRGRNQPQHF. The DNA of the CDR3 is TGTGCCAGCAGGAACAGGGGGCGCAATCAGCCCCAGCATTTT.

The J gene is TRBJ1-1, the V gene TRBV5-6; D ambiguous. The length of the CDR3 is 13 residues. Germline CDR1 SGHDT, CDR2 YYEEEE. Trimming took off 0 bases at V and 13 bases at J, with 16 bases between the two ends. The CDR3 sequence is CASSLGLHPGVFF. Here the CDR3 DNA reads TGTGCCAGCAGCTTGGGACTACACCCGGGTGTTTTCTTT.

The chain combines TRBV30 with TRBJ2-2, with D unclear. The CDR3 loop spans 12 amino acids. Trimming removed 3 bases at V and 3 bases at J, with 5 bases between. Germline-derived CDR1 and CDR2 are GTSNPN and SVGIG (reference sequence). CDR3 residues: CAWSPYTGELFF. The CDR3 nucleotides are TGTGCCTGGAGCCCCTACACCGGGGAGCTGTTTTTT.

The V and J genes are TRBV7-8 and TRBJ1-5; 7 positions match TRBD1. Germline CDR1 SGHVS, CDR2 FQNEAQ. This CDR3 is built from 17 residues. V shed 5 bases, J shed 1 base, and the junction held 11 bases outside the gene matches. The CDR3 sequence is CASSPDGGGISNQPQHF. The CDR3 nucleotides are TGTGCCAGCAGCCCCGATGGAGGGGGCATCAGCAATCAGCCCCAGCATTTT.

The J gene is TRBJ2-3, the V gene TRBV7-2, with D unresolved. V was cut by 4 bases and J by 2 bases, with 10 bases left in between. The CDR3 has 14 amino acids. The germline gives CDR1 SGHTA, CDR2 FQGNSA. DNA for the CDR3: TGTGCCAGCAGCTGGGCCGGCTACACAGATACGCAGTATTTT. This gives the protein CASSWAGYTDTQYF.

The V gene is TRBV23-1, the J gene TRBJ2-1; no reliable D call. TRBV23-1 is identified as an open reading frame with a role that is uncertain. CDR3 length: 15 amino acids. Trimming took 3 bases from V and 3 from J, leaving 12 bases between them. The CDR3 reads CASSHQDNGYNEQFF. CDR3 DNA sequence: TGCGCCAGCAGTCACCAAGACAACGGCTACAATGAGCAGTTCTTC.

CDR3 DNA: TGTGCCAGCAGCGCTTACCGGGGTTACAATGAGCAGTTCTTC. Its translation is CASSAYRGYNEQFF. The gene calls are TRBV9 and TRBJ2-1; maybe TRBD2 (5 bases). The CDR3 is made up of 14 amino acids. Germline loops: CDR1 SGDLS, CDR2 YYNGEE. Trimming took 3 bases from V and 4 from J, leaving 11 bases between them.

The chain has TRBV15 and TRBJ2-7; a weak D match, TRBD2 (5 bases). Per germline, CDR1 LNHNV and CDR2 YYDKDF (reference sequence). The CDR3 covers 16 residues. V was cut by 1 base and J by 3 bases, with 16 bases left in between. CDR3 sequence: CATSRGTAGLRYEQYF. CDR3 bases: TGTGCCACCAGCAGAGGTACGGCGGGTTTACGCTACGAGCAGTACTTC. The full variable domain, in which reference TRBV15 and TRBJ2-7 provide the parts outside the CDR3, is DAMVIQNPRYQVTQFGKPVTLSCSQTLNHNVMYWYQQKSSQAPKLLFHYYDKDFNNEADTPDNFQSRRPNTSFCFLDIRSPGLGDTAMYLCATSRGTAGLRYEQYFGPGTRLTVT.

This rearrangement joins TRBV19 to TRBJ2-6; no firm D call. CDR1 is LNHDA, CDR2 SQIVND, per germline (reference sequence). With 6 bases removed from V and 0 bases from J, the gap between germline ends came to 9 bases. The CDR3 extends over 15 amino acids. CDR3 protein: CASSPLHSGANVLTF. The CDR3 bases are TGTGCCAGTAGCCCTCTGCACTCTGGGGCCAACGTCCTGACTTTC.

The CDR3 DNA sequence: TGTGCCAGCAGCCGGGGGACAGGAGATTTCTACTCTGGAAACACCATATATTTT. Residues: CASSRGTGDFYSGNTIYF. The V call is TRBV9, the J call TRBJ1-3; 8 bases agree with TRBD1. Germline-derived CDR1 and CDR2 are SGDLS and YYNGEE. J was trimmed by 0 bases and V by 4 bases; bases with no gene match: 12. The CDR3 length is 18 residues. Filled out from reference TRBV9 and TRBJ1-3, the complete variable domain reads DSGVTQTPKHLITATGQRVTLRCSPRSGDLSVYWYQQSLDQGLQFLIQYYNGEERAKGNILERFSAQQFPDLHSELNLSSLELGDSALYFCASSRGTGDFYSGNTIYFGEGSWLTVV.

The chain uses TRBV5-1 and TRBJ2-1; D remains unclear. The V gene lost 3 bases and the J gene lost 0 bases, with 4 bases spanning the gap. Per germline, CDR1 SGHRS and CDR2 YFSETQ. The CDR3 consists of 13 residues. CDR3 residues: CASSSGSYNEQFF. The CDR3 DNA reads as TGCGCCAGCAGCTCCGGCTCCTACAATGAGCAGTTCTTC.

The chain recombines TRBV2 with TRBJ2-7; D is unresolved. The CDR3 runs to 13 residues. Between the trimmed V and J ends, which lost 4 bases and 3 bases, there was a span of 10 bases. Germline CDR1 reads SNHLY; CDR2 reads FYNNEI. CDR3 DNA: TGTGCCAGCAGTGCGGTATGGGACTACGAGCAGTACTTC. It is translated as CASSAVWDYEQYF.

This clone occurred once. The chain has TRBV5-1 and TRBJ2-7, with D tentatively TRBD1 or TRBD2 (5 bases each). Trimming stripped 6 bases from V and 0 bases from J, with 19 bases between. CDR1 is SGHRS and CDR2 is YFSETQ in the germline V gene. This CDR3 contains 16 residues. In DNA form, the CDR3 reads TGCGCCAGCACCGCGACCGGGACCGCATTCTCCTACGAGCAGTACTTC. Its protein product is CASTATGTAFSYEQYF.

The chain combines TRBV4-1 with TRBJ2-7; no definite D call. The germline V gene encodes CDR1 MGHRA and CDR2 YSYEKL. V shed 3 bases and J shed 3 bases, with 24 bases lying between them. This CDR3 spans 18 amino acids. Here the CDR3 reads CASSQVVWKGHPNYEQYF. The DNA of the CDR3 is TGCGCCAGCAGCCAGGTGGTTTGGAAGGGCCACCCGAACTACGAGCAGTACTTC.

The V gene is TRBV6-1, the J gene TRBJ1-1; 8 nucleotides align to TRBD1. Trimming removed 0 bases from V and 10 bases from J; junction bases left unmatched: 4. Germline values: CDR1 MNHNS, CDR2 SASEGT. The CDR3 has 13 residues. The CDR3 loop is CASSEAGTGVAFF. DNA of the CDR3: TGTGCCAGCAGTGAAGCGGGGACAGGAGTAGCTTTCTTT.

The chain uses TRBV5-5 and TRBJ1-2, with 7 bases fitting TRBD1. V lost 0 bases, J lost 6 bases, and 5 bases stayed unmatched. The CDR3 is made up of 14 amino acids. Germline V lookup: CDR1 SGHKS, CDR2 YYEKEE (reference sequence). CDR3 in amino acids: CASSLGDRKDGYTF. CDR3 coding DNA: TGTGCCAGCAGCTTGGGGGACAGAAAAGATGGCTACACCTTC.

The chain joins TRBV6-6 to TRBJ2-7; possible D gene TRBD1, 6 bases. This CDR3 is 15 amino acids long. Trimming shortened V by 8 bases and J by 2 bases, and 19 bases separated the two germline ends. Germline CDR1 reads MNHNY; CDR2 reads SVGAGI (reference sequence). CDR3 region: CASRLGTSAPYEQYF. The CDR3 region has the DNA TGTGCCAGCCGCCTTGGGACATCAGCCCCCTACGAGCAGTACTTC.

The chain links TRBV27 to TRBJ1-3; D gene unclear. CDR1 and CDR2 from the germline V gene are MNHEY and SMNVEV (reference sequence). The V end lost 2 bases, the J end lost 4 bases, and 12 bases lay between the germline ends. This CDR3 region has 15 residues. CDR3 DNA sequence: TGTGCCAGCAGTTTAGGTGTGGGCTCAGGAAACACCATATATTTT. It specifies CASSLGVGSGNTIYF.

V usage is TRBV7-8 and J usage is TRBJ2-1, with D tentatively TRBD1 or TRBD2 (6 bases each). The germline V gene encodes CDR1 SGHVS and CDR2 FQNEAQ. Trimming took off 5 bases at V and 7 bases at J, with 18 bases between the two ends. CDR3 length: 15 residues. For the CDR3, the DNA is TGTGCCAGCAGCCATACTTGGACGGGGGCGAATGAGCAGTTCTTC. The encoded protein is CASSHTWTGANEQFF. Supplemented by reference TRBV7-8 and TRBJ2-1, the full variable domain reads GAGVSQSPRYKVAKRGQDVALRCDPISGHVSLFWYQQALGQGPEFLTYFQNEAQLDKSGLPSDRFFAERPEGSVSTLKIQRTQQEDSAVYLCASSHTWTGANEQFFGPGTRLTVL.

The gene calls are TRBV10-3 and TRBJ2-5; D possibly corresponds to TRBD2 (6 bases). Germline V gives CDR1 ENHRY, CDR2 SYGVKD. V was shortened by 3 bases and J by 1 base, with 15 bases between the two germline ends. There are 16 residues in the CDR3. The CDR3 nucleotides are TGTGCCATCAGTGACCCGCGGGGTGGTATCCAAGAGACCCAGTACTTC. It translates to CAISDPRGGIQETQYF.

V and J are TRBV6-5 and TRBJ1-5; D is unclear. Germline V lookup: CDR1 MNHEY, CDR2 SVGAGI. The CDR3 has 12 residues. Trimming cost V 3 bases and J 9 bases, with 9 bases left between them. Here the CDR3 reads CASSYLRGPQHF. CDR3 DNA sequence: TGTGCCAGCAGTTATCTCCGGGGGCCCCAGCATTTT.

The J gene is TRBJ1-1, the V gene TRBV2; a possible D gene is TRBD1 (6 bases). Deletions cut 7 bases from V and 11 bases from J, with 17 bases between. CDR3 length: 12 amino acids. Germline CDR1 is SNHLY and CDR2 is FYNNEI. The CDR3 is CASILEWGAAFF. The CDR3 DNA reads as TGTGCCAGCATCCTGGAGTGGGGGGCGGCTTTCTTT.

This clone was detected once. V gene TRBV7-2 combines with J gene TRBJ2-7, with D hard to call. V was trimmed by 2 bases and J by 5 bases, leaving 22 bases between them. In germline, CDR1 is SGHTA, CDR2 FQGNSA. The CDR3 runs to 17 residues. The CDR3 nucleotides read TGTGCCAGCAGCTTATTTTTCAAGGGCGGTGCGGTCCACGAGCAGTACTTC. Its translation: CASSLFFKGGAVHEQYF. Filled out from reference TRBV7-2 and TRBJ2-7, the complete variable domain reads GAGVSQSPSNKVTEKGKDVELRCDPISGHTALYWYRQSLGQGLEFLIYFQGNSAPDKSGLPSDRFSAERTGGSVSTLTIQRTQQEDSAVYLCASSLFFKGGAVHEQYFGPGTRLTVT.

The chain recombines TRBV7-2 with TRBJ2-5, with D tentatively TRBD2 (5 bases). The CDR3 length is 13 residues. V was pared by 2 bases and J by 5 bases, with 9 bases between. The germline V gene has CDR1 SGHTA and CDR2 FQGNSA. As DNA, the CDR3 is TGTGCCAGCAGCTTATCGGGCGGGGAGACCCAGTACTTC. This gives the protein CASSLSGGETQYF.

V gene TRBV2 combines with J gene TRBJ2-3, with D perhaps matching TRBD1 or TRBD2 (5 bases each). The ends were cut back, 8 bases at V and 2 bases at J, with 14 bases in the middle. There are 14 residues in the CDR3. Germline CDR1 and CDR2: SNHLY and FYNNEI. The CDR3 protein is CASGETGPTDTQYF. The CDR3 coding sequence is TGTGCCAGCGGGGAGACGGGGCCCACAGATACGCAGTATTTT.

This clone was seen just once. The CDR3 reads CAIQGTNQPQHF. CDR3 sequence (DNA): TGTGCCATCCAGGGAACCAATCAGCCCCAGCATTTT. This chain joins TRBV10-3 and TRBJ1-5, with D perhaps matching TRBD1 (5 bases). The V end lost 8 bases, the J end lost 3 bases, and 8 bases lay between the germline ends. The V gene's germline CDR1 is ENHRY and CDR2 SYGVKD. CDR3 length equals 12 residues.